This T cell receptor (beta chain) was captured in a study of shared clonotypes between healthy human individuals. Study-level results: Clonotype sharing among donors, it was expected, would be affected by sequencing depth.

A note on this clone: Its target is unknown.

Recent acute infections and vaccinations were absent in the healthy HIV-negative adult donors. Generated by immunoSEQ multiplex PCR, the TCRdb table keeps only in-frame clones and is missing some. In the table there are under 600,000 clones, around 79% of which are singletons. V gave up 5 bases and J gave up 5 bases, with 15 bases separating them. Germline V gene lookup returns CDR1 SGHAT and CDR2 FQNNGV. The CDR3 loop spans 14 amino acids. The rearrangement links TRBV11-2 to TRBJ2-5, with D possibly TRBD1 on 7 matching bases. The material sequenced was PBMCs. This clonotype originated in a woman aged 40 to 50 in good health. Some clones in this sample may be carry-over from other donors' samples. CDR3 DNA sequence: TGTGCCAGCAGCGTCAGGGGGGTCGGGGAGACCCAGTACTTC. Protein: CASSVRGVGETQYF. The complete variable domain, with remaining parts taken from reference TRBV11-2 and TRBJ2-5, reads EAGVAQSPRYKIIEKRQSVAFWCNPISGHATLYWYQQILGQGPKLLIQFQNNGVVDDSQLPKDRFSAERLKGVDSTLKIQPAKLEDSAVYLCASSVRGVGETQYFGPGTRLLVL.